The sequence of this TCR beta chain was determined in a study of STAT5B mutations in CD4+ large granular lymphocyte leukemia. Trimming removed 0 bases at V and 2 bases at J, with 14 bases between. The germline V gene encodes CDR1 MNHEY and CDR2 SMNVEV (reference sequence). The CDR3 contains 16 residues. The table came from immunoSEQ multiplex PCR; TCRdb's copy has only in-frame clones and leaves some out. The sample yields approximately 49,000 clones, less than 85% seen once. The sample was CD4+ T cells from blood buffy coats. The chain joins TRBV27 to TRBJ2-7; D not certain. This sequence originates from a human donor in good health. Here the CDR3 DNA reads TGTGCCAGCAGTTTATCCCCGGCAGGTGGGCCCTACGAGCAGTACTTC. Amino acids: CASSLSPAGGPYEQYF.